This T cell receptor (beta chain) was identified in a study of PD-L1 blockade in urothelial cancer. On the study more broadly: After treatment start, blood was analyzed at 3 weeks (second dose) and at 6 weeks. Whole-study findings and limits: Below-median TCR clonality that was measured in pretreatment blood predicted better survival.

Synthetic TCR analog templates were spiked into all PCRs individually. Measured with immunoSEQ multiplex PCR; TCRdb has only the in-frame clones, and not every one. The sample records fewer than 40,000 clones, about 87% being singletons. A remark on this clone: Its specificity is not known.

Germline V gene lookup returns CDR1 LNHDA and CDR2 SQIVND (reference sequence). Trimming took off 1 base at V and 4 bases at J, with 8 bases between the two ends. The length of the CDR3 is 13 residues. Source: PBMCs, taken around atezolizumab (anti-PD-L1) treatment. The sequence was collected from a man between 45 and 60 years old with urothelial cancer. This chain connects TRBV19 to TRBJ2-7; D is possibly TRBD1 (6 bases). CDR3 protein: CASSIVQGYEQYF. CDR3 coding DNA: TGTGCCAGTAGTATAGTACAGGGATACGAGCAGTACTTC.